These 23 T cell receptor beta chains came from one sample sequenced in a study of post-analysis software for immune sequencing data. Antigens for these TCRs are unknown. The TCR beta cDNA libraries carried unique molecular identifiers. TCRdb called the PCR reads again in MiXCR, with one record for every CDR3 protein. The table lists fewer than 900,000 distinct CDR3 sequences, roughly 46% of them singletons. Study-wide results and caveats: The study found TRBV5-6, TRBV5-1 and TRBV20-1 among 5 or 6 TRBV segments more frequent in patients than controls.

The sequencing sample was made of blood. All receptors come from a girl between 5 and 17 years old with multiple sclerosis.

This clonotype was seen more than once but under ten times. The genes are TRBV6-2 or TRBV6-3 and TRBJ2-7; D unclear. CDR1 is MNHEY and CDR2 is SVGEGT in the germline V gene. With 2 bases removed from V and 0 bases from J, the gap between germline ends came to 11 bases. The CDR3 totals 15 residues. The CDR3: CASSYDRLSSYEQYF. The DNA of the CDR3 is TGTGCCAGCAGTTACGACCGACTCAGCTCCTACGAGCAGTACTTC.

Regarding this clonotype: A read error may produce the germline difference seen at one junction end. This rearrangement joins TRBV7-7 to TRBJ2-1; D may be TRBD1 or TRBD2 (6 bases each). The CDR3 covers 13 residues. CDR1 is SSHAT and CDR2 is FNYEAQ in the germline V gene (reference sequence). DNA of the CDR3: TGTGCTAGCAGCTTTTCGGGGGCGAATGGGCAGTTCTTC. Translating gives CASSFSGANGQFF.

This clonotype has more than one count but fewer than ten. The chain links TRBV4-3 to TRBJ2-6; no clear D. In germline, CDR1 is LGHNA, CDR2 YSLEER. The CDR3 is 16 amino acids. V lost 0 bases, J lost 3 bases, and 9 bases lay in between. The DNA for the CDR3 is TGCGCCAGCAGCCAAGATTCGACTTATGGGGCCAACGTCCTGACTTTC. Translated, it gives CASSQDSTYGANVLTF.

This clonotype was detected a few times. CDR3 in amino acids: CASSPRGSGDQPQHF. The CDR3 DNA is TGCGCCAGCAGCCCTCGCGGGTCTGGGGATCAGCCCCAGCATTTT. V and J are TRBV5-1 and TRBJ1-5; D unresolved. This CDR3 is 15 amino acids long. Looked up from germline, CDR1 is SGHRS and CDR2 is YFSETQ. The V and J ends lost 4 bases and 5 bases respectively, with 16 bases between them.

This clonotype was seen more than once but under ten times. This chain joins TRBV20-1 and TRBJ2-7; TRBD2 matches 8 bases. CDR1 is DFQATT and CDR2 is SNEGSKA in the germline V gene (reference sequence). The CDR3 is 12 amino acids. V trimming: 4 bases; J trimming: 10 bases; junction bases outside the gene matches: 9. The CDR3 DNA reads as TGCAGTGCTACCAGCGGGAGTTTAACCCAGTACTTC. Protein product: CSATSGSLTQYF.

V and J are TRBV12-3 or TRBV12-4 and TRBJ2-1; D remains ambiguous. The CDR3 is made up of 10 amino acids. V lost 5 bases and J 6 bases, leaving 2 bases between the germline ends. CDR3 coding DNA: TGTGCCAGCAGTACCAATGAGCAGTTCTTC. Translated, it gives CASSTNEQFF.

This chain joins TRBV7-9 and TRBJ2-7; D ambiguous. V dropped 1 base and J dropped 2 bases, with 12 bases sitting between them. Germline CDR1 reads SEHNR; CDR2 reads FQNEAQ (reference sequence). The CDR3 spans 15 residues. The CDR3 spells CASSLVGGGAYEQYF. The CDR3 nucleotides are TGTGCCAGCAGCTTAGTAGGTGGCGGAGCCTACGAGCAGTACTTC.

The V call is TRBV7-8, the J call TRBJ2-1; no clear D. From germline, CDR1 is SGHVS and CDR2 FQNEAQ. V was clipped by 5 bases and J by 5 bases, with 10 bases between them. This CDR3 comprises 13 residues. For the CDR3, the DNA is TGTGCCAGCAGCCCACAGCCCAACAATGAGCAGTTCTTC. Its translation: CASSPQPNNEQFF.

This clonotype was seen a few times. The chain employs TRBV24-1 and TRBJ2-3; D perhaps matches TRBD1 (6 bases). This CDR3 has 17 amino acids. Trimming left V 1 base short and J 2 bases short, with 15 bases between. In germline, CDR1 is KGHDR, CDR2 SFDVKD. The DNA for the CDR3 is TGTGCCACCAGTGATTTCCCGGACAGCCTCGACACAGATACGCAGTATTTT. As protein: CATSDFPDSLDTDTQYF.

The V and J genes are TRBV27 and TRBJ2-7; 9 nucleotides line up with TRBD1. CDR3 length: 14 residues. J lost 6 bases, V lost 5 bases, and 8 bases had no gene match. The germline gives CDR1 MNHEY, CDR2 SMNVEV (reference sequence). CDR3 sequence reads: CASSPGTGYSEQYF. CDR3 in DNA: TGTGCCAGCAGTCCCGGGACAGGGTACTCCGAGCAGTACTTC.

The chain joins TRBV20-1 to TRBJ2-1, with D hard to call. V lost 3 bases, J lost 3 bases, and 15 bases lay in between. CDR1 DFQATT and CDR2 SNEGSKA come from the germline V gene (reference sequence). CDR3 length equals 15 residues. In DNA form, the CDR3 reads TGCAGTGCTAGGGATAGCTCAAGGGACTACAATGAGCAGTTCTTC. This encodes CSARDSSRDYNEQFF.

This clonotype was detected a few times. The V gene is TRBV10-3, the J gene TRBJ1-1; TRBD1 might be the D (6 bases). From germline, CDR1 is ENHRY and CDR2 SYGVKD. V was trimmed by 6 bases and J by 1 base, leaving 15 bases between them. This CDR3 has 15 amino acids. The CDR3 DNA follows: TGTGCCATCAGAGCTGTTGAACAGGGGAACACTGAAGCTTTCTTT. This codes for CAIRAVEQGNTEAFF.

The rearrangement joins TRBV12-3 or TRBV12-4 to TRBJ2-7; TRBD1 agrees at 9 bases. The V gene end was trimmed by 7 bases and the J gene end by 2 bases; junction bases not matched to a gene: 6. The CDR3 length is 14 residues. The CDR3 loop is CASKTGTGTYEQYF. CDR3 sequence (DNA): TGTGCCAGCAAAACCGGGACAGGGACCTACGAGCAGTACTTC.

The V gene is TRBV7-9, the J gene TRBJ2-1; D may be TRBD1 or TRBD2 (5 bases each). Trimming took off 2 bases at V and 6 bases at J, with 14 bases between the two ends. The CDR3 runs 15 residues. Looked up from germline, CDR1 is SEHNR and CDR2 is FQNEAQ (reference sequence). For the CDR3, the DNA is TGTGCCAGCAGCTTATCGGAACGGGGCGGCAATGAGCAGTTCTTC. It encodes CASSLSERGGNEQFF.

This clonotype was picked up one time. The chain employs TRBV25-1 and TRBJ2-3, with 9 bases fitting TRBD2. CDR1 and CDR2 from the germline V gene are MGHDK and SYGVNS. This CDR3 has 15 residues. Germline trimming cut 3 bases from V and 4 bases from J; bases unmatched to any gene: 5. CDR3 loop: CASSESSGSSDTQYF. The CDR3 bases are TGTGCCAGCAGTGAGAGTAGCGGGAGCTCAGATACGCAGTATTTT.

This clonotype occurred a few times. This rearrangement joins TRBV7-9 to TRBJ2-5; 7 bases agree with TRBD1. There are 14 residues in the CDR3. Per germline, CDR1 SEHNR and CDR2 FQNEAQ (reference sequence). V lost 3 bases, J lost 4 bases, and 5 bases stayed unmatched. In DNA form, the CDR3 reads TGTGCCAGCAGCTTTCCCAGGGGGAGAGAGACCCAGTACTTC. As protein: CASSFPRGRETQYF.

The chain joins TRBV20-1 to TRBJ2-3, with TRBD2 identical over 11 bases. CDR3 length equals 17 residues. With V trimmed by 1 base and J by 2 bases, 8 bases remained unmatched. Germline V CDR1 and CDR2: DFQATT, SNEGSKA (reference sequence). The CDR3 spells CSARGGTSGIPTDTQYF. In nucleotides, the CDR3 is TGCAGTGCTAGAGGCGGGACTAGCGGCATCCCCACAGATACGCAGTATTTT.

The V gene is TRBV5-1, the J gene TRBJ2-4; tentative D call: TRBD1 (6 bases). Matching the DNA end better, TRBJ2-7 makes the J call doubtful. Germline V gene data show CDR1 as SGHRS and CDR2 as YFSETQ. There are 15 residues in the CDR3. CDR3: CASSPDSSTCAEQYF. The CDR3 DNA reads as TGCGCCAGCAGCCCGGACAGCTCAACGTGCGCCGAGCAGTACTTC.

This clonotype was counted a few times. The chain employs TRBV27 and TRBJ2-5, with D uncertain. The ends were cut back, 7 bases at V and 5 bases at J, with 11 bases in the middle. Germline CDR1 reads MNHEY; CDR2 reads SMNVEV (reference sequence). The CDR3 totals 12 residues. The CDR3 DNA reads as TGTGCCAGCATGACGAGGATCGAGACCCAGTACTTC. It yields the protein CASMTRIETQYF.

The rearrangement joins TRBV7-9 to TRBJ2-7; the match to TRBD1 covers 7 bases. This CDR3 comprises 17 residues. CDR1 is SEHNR and CDR2 is FQNEAQ in the germline V gene (reference sequence). V was pared by 4 bases and J by 0 bases, with 12 bases of the junction left unmatched. The CDR3 DNA reads as TGTGCCAGCAGCTCCAACCTGGGACAGAGGAGCTCCTACGAGCAGTACTTC. It is translated as CASSSNLGQRSSYEQYF.

In regard to this clonotype: A junction end diverges from the germline sequence, so it may reflect a read error. The chain is built from TRBV7-2 and TRBJ1-2, with D maybe TRBD1 (5 bases). The CDR3 spans 15 residues. From germline, CDR1 is SGHTA and CDR2 FQGNSA. CDR3: CAGSLGGTTNYGYTF. CDR3 DNA sequence: TGTGCCGGCAGCTTGGGAGGGACTACTAACTATGGCTACACCTTC.

The rearrangement uses TRBV5-1 and TRBJ2-7, with 9 bases matching TRBD2. This CDR3 is 15 amino acids long. V trimming: 2 bases; J trimming: 3 bases; junction bases outside the gene matches: 6. Germline values: CDR1 SGHRS, CDR2 YFSETQ. In DNA, the CDR3 is TGCGCCAGCAGCTTAGCTAGCGGGATGGTCTACGAGCAGTACTTC. Protein: CASSLASGMVYEQYF.

The chain is built from TRBV5-1 and TRBJ1-2, with D maybe TRBD1 (6 bases). Germline V gene sequence: CDR1 SGHRS, CDR2 YFSETQ. The V gene lost 0 bases and the J gene lost 0 bases, with 15 bases spanning the gap. The CDR3 length is 17 residues. CDR3 in DNA: TGCGCCAGCAGCTTGGGGATAGCAGGGGTCCCTAACTATGGCTACACCTTC. This codes for CASSLGIAGVPNYGYTF.